This TCR beta chain was documented in a study of blood T cell repertoires in COVID-19. Study details: The United States, Italy and Spain provided the acute and convalescent COVID-19 samples. In each case, the material was cDNA or gDNA derived from T cells, B-cell-depleted T cells, or PBMCs.

Authors' methods: Cell counts per sample came from amplifying reference gene primers. Using immunoSEQ multiplex PCR, the repertoire was profiled, and TCRdb retains in-frame clones only, with some absent. The V and J calls and clone size come from that table; D and trimming were worked out from the DNA. The top ten clones hold around a tenth of a sample with hundreds of thousands of clones, about 83% of them seen once. With 6 bases removed from V and 0 bases from J, the gap between germline ends came to 12 bases. This CDR3 region has 14 residues. Per germline, CDR1 LNHDA and CDR2 SQIVND (reference sequence).

The receptor was derived from a woman between 50 and 59 years old who had recovered from COVID-19. The V gene is TRBV19, the J gene TRBJ2-7, with no clear D. Sequences were obtained from peripheral blood. The CDR3: CASRIDFASYEQYF. Here the CDR3 DNA reads TGTGCCAGTAGGATCGACTTTGCCTCCTACGAGCAGTACTTC.